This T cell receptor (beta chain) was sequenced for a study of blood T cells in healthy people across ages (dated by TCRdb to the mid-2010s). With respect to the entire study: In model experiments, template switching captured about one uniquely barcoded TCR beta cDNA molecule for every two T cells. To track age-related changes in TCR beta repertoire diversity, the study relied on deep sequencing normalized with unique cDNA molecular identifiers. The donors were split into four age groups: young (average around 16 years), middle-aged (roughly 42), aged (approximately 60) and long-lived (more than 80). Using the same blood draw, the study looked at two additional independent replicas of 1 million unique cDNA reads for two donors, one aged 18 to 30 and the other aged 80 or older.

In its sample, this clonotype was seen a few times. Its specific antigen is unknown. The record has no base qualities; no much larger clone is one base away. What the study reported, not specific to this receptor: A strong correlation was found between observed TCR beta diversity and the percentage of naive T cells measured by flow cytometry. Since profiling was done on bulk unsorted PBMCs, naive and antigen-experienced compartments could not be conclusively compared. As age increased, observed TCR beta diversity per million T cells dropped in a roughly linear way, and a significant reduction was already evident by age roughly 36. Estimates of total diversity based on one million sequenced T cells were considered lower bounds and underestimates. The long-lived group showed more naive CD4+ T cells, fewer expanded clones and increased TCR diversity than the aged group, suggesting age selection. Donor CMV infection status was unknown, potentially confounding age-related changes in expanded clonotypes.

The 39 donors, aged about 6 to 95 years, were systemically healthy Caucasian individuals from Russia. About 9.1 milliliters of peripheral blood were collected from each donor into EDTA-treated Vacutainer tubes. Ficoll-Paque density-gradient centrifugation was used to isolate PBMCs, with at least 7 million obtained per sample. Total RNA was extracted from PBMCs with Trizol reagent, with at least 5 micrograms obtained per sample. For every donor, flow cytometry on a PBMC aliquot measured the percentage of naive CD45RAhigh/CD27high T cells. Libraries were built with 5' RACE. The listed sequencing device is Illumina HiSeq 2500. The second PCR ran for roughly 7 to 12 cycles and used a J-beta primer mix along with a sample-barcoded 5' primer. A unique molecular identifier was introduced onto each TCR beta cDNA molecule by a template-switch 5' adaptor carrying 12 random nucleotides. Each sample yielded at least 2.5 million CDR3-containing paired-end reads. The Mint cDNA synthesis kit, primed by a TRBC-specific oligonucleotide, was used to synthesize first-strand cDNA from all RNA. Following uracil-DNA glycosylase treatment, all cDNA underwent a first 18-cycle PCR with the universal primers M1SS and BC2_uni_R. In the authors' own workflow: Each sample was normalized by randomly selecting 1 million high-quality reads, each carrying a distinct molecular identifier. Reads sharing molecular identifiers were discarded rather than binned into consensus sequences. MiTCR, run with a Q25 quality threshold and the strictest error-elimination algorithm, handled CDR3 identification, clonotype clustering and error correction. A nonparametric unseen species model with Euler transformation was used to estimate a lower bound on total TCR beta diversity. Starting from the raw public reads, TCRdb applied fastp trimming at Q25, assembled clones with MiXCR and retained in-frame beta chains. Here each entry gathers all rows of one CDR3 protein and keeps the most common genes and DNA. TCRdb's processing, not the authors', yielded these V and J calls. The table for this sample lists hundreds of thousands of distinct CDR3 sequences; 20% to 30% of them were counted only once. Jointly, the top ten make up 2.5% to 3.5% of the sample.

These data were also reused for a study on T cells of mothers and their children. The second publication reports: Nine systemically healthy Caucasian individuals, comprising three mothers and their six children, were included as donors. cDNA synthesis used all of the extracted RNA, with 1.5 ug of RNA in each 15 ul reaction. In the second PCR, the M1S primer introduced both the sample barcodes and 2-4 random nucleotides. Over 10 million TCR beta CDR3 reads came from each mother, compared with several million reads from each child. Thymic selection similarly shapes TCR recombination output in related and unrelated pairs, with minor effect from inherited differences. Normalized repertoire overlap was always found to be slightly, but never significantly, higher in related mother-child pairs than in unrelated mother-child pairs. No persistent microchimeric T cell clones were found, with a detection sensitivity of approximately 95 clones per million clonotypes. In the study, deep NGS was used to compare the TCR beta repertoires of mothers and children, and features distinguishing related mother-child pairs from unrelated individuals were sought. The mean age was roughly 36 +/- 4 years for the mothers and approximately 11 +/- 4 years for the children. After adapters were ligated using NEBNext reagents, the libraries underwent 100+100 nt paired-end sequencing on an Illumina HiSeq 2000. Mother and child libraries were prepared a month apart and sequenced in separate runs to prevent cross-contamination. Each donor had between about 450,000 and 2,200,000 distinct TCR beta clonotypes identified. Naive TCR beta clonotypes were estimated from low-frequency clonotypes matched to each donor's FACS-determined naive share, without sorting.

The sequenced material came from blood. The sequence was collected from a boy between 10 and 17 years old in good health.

The sequenced DNA: TGTGCCAGCAGCGCTCCAGGGGATCAGCCCCAGCATTTT. This is translated as CASSAPGDQPQHF. This receptor chain uses TRBV3-1 and TRBJ1-5, with TRBD1 as a weak D call on 6 bases. Measured from the cysteine to the phenylalanine, the CDR3 is 13 residues long. CDR3 DNA only is kept here, 39 bases in frame from base 1. The germline V gene (reference sequence) gives CDR1 as LGHDT and CDR2 as YNNKEL. A distance of 10 bases separates the germline ends of V and J, which lose 5 bases and 5 bases respectively.